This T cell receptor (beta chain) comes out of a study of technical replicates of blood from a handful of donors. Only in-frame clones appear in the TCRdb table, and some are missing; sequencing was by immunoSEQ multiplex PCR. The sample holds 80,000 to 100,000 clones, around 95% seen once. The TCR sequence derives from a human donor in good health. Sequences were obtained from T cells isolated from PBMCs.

The CDR3 DNA sequence: TGCGCCAGCAGTGAAGGGCTAGCTAGTGAGCAGTTCTTC. This gives the protein CASSEGLASEQFF. The chain couples TRBV10-1 to TRBJ2-1, with D tentatively TRBD2 (5 bases). The V end was cut by 3 bases, the J end by 9 bases, with 12 bases between. Germline CDR1 and CDR2: WNHNN and SYGVQD (reference sequence). The CDR3 has 13 amino acids.